This T cell receptor (beta chain) was obtained from a study of cytomegalovirus exposure and HLA in healthy donors. CDR1 SNHLY and CDR2 FYNNEI come from the germline V gene. With V trimmed by 7 bases and J by 6 bases, 5 bases remained unmatched. The CDR3 is made up of 14 amino acids. This clone was counted a few times. The primer mix had 60 Vbeta and 13 Jbeta primers. Sequencing was performed with immunoSEQ multiplex PCR; in TCRdb, only in-frame clones are kept and a portion is missing. The data contain approximately 140,000 clones, roughly 73% of them singletons. This sequence joins TRBV2 and TRBJ1-6; TRBD1 matches at 8 bases. This sequence was found in a woman between 40 and 50 years old in good health and CMV-seronegative. The sequencing input was PBMCs. The CDR3 loop is CASTGTGANSPLHF. CDR3 nucleotides: TGTGCCAGCACTGGGACAGGTGCTAATTCACCCCTCCACTTT.